These 14 T cell receptor beta chains share one sample of origin, sequenced in a study of T cell responses to AZD1222 COVID-19 vaccine. Assay: immunoSEQ multiplex PCR; the TCRdb copy retains only in-frame clones and omits some. The data show about 46,000 clones, roughly 90% seen once. The source was peripheral blood, collected 28 days after the second AZD1222 dose. These TCRs come from an adult who received the AZD1222 COVID-19 vaccine.

This clone appeared once. V and J are TRBV12-5 and TRBJ2-5; 8 bases are shared with TRBD2. CDR1 and CDR2 from the germline V gene are LGHNT and FRNRAP. The CDR3 covers 14 residues. Unmatched junction bases numbered 5, after V lost 4 bases and J lost 4 bases. The chain's CDR3 is CASGSSGRVETQYF. The CDR3 DNA reads as TGTGCTAGTGGTTCCTCCGGGAGGGTAGAGACCCAGTACTTC.

The chain recombines TRBV15 with TRBJ2-1; possibly TRBD2 for D (5 bases). V was cut by 8 bases and J by 2 bases, with 13 bases left in between. The CDR3 is 14 residues long. From germline, CDR1 is LNHNV and CDR2 YYDKDF (reference sequence). The CDR3 here is CATGSGDPYNEQFF. The CDR3 DNA follows: TGTGCCACCGGAAGCGGAGATCCCTACAATGAGCAGTTCTTC. The variable domain in full, with the rest retrieved from reference TRBV15 and TRBJ2-1, is DAMVIQNPRYQVTQFGKPVTLSCSQTLNHNVMYWYQQKSSQAPKLLFHYYDKDFNNEADTPDNFQSRRPNTSFCFLDIRSPGLGDTAMYLCATGSGDPYNEQFFGPGTRLTVL.

The chain recombines TRBV4-1 with TRBJ2-7; 7 nucleotides match TRBD1. Germline V gene data show CDR1 as MGHRA and CDR2 as YSYEKL. The CDR3 contains 15 residues. Trimming took 2 bases from V and 4 from J; bases not matched to a gene: 8. The CDR3 spells CASSQNRDSMYEQYF. As DNA, the CDR3 is TGCGCCAGCAGCCAAAACCGGGACAGTATGTACGAGCAGTACTTC.

The chain has TRBV9 and TRBJ2-1; 10 bases match TRBD2. Germline loops: CDR1 SGDLS, CDR2 YYNGEE. The CDR3 is made up of 19 amino acids. V dropped 0 bases and J dropped 3; count of bases not matched to a gene: 12. This CDR3 is CASSVATTSGRALYNEQFF. The CDR3 DNA reads as TGTGCCAGCAGCGTAGCTACCACGAGCGGGAGGGCCCTCTACAATGAGCAGTTCTTC.

The chain couples TRBV5-1 to TRBJ2-3, with a weak D call TRBD2 (7 bases). The CDR3 is made up of 15 amino acids. Between the trimmed V and J ends, which lost 4 bases and 6 bases, there was a span of 18 bases. Looked up from germline, CDR1 is SGHRS and CDR2 is YFSETQ. The CDR3: CASSQGLGGVDTQYF. CDR3 DNA sequence: TGCGCCAGCAGCCAAGGACTAGGGGGGGTGGATACGCAGTATTTT.

The chain employs TRBV10-3 and TRBJ1-5, with 10 bases lining up with TRBD1. The CDR3 contains 13 residues. V lost 6 bases to trimming and J lost 5 bases; unmatched junction nucleotides: 1. From germline, CDR1 is ENHRY and CDR2 SYGVKD. CDR3 sequence reads: CAIRDRGDQPQHF. CDR3 nucleotide sequence: TGTGCCATCAGGGACAGGGGGGATCAGCCCCAGCATTTT.

The genes are TRBV12-3 or TRBV12-4 and TRBJ2-1; either TRBD1 or TRBD2 may supply D (5 bases each). V was pared by 5 bases and J by 8 bases, with 10 bases between. The CDR3 runs 12 residues. As DNA, the CDR3 is TGTGCCAGCAGTCCTCTGGGGGATGAGCAGTTCTTC. Protein sequence: CASSPLGDEQFF.

The CDR3 nucleotides read TGCGCCAGCACCCGGGAGGGGGCCGTAGCTAATGAAAAACTGTTTTTT. Residues: CASTREGAVANEKLFF. The rearrangement links TRBV5-1 to TRBJ1-4; 7 bases align to TRBD1. The CDR3 loop spans 16 amino acids. J was trimmed by 3 bases and V by 6 bases; bases with no gene match: 11. Germline V gene data show CDR1 as SGHRS and CDR2 as YFSETQ.

The rearrangement joins TRBV6-5 to TRBJ2-7; TRBD1 or TRBD2 may be the D gene (5 bases each). Deletions cut 2 bases from V and 6 bases from J, with 20 bases between. CDR1 MNHEY and CDR2 SVGAGI come from the germline V gene. The CDR3 extends over 16 amino acids. The CDR3 DNA reads TGTGCCAGCAGTTACGCATCGGGGCCCCCTACGCTCGAGCAGTACTTC. Amino acids: CASSYASGPPTLEQYF.

The rearrangement joins TRBV11-2 to TRBJ2-3; 9 bases line up with TRBD2. The V and J ends lost 0 bases and 3 bases, in that order; junction bases with no gene match: 16. The CDR3 spans 20 residues. Germline CDR1 reads SGHAT; CDR2 reads FQNNGV. As DNA, the CDR3 is TGTGCCAGCAGCTTAGAGTGGCTAGCGGGGTCTTCACTAAGAACAGATACGCAGTATTTT. Translating gives CASSLEWLAGSSLRTDTQYF.

The rearrangement joins TRBV3-1 (or the pseudogene TRBV3-2) to TRBJ2-7, with D hard to call. Germline V gene lookup returns CDR1 LGHDT and CDR2 YNNKEL (reference sequence). Trimming took off 0 bases at V and 3 bases at J, with 3 bases between the two ends. The CDR3 covers 12 residues. CDR3 nucleotides: TGTGCCAGCAGCCAAGATCGCTACGAGCAGTACTTC. Its protein is CASSQDRYEQYF.

The rearrangement uses TRBV27 and TRBJ1-4; possibly TRBD1 for D (5 bases). This CDR3 comprises 13 residues. Germline-derived CDR1 and CDR2 are MNHEY and SMNVEV (reference sequence). Trimming took off 6 bases at V and 6 bases at J, with 11 bases between the two ends. CDR3 residues: CASSELGDEKLFF. CDR3 DNA: TGTGCCAGCAGCGAGTTGGGGGATGAAAAACTGTTTTTT.

This clone was observed once. V gene TRBV4-1 combines with J gene TRBJ1-4; no definite D call. In germline, CDR1 is MGHRA, CDR2 YSYEKL. Trimming took 4 bases from V and 6 from J, leaving 9 bases between them. This CDR3 comprises 13 residues. CDR3 in DNA: TGCGCCAGCAGCCCCAGGACGGATGAAAAACTGTTTTTT. As protein: CASSPRTDEKLFF.

The J gene is TRBJ2-5, the V gene TRBV7-7, with 13 bases matching TRBD2. Germline trimming cut 4 bases from V and 5 bases from J; bases unmatched to any gene: 13. The CDR3 contains 18 residues. CDR1 and CDR2 from the germline V gene are SSHAT and FNYEAQ (reference sequence). The CDR3 coding sequence is TGTGCCAGCAGCTCCAGACTAGCGGGAGGCCCTACCAGGGAGACCCAGTACTTC. Its protein is CASSSRLAGGPTRETQYF. The variable domain in full, completed from reference TRBV7-7 and TRBJ2-5, reads GAGVSQSPRYKVTKRGQDVTLRCDPISSHATLYWYQQALGQGPEFLTYFNYEAQPDKSGLPSDRFSAERPEGSISTLTIQRTEQRDSAMYRCASSSRLAGGPTRETQYFGPGTRLLVL.